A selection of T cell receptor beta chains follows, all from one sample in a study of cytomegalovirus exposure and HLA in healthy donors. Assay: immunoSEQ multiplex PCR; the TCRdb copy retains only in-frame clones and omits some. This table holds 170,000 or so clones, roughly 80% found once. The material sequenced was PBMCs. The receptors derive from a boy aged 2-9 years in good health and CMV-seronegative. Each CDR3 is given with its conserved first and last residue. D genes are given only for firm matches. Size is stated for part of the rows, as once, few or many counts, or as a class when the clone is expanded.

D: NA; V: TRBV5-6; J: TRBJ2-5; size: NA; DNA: TGTGCCAGCAGCCGCCCCTTAACCTTAAAACAGGAGACCCAGTACTTC; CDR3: CASSRPLTLKQETQYF
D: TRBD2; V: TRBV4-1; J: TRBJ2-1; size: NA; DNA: TGCGCCAGCAGCCAAGAGGTTCGGGAGGACCCCGAATACAATGAGCAGTTCTTC; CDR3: CASSQEVREDPEYNEQFF
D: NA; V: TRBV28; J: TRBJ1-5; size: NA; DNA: TGTGCCAGCAGCTCCAGGTTACGCAATCAGCCCCAGCATTTT; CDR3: CASSSRLRNQPQHF
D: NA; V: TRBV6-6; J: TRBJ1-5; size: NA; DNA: TGTGCCAGCAGTTACGTACAGGGCTTAGATCAGCCCCAGCATTTT; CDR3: CASSYVQGLDQPQHF
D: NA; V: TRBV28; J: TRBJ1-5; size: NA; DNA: TGTGCCAGCAGTTTTCACGGAGGTGATCAGCCCCAGCATTTT; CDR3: CASSFHGGDQPQHF
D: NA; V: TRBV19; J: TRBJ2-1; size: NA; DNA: TGTGCCAGTAGTACAATTAGGGCAGGGAATGAGCAGTTCTTC; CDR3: CASSTIRAGNEQFF
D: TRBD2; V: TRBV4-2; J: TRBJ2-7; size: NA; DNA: TGTGCCAGCAGCCTGACTAGCGGGGAAAAGGGACCCACCTACGAGCAGTACTTC; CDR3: CASSLTSGEKGPTYEQYF
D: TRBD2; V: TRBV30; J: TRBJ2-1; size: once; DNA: TGTGCCTGGAGACTAGCGGGAGTTTTGGAGCAGTTCTTC; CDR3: CAWRLAGVLEQFF
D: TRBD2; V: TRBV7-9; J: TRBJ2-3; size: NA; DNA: TGTGCCAGCAGCTTTGGACTAGCGGGAGCACCAGATACGCAGTATTTT; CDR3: CASSFGLAGAPDTQYF
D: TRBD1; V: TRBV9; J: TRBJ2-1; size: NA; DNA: TGTGCCAGCAGCTTCACGACAGGGCCGAGCTCCTACAATGAGCAGTTCTTC; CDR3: CASSFTTGPSSYNEQFF
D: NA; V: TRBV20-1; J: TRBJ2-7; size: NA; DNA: TGCAGTGCTAGCTCTTCCCGCGAGCAGTACTTC; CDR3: CSASSSREQYF
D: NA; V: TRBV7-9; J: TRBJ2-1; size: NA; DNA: TGTGCCAGCAGCTGGAGGATTAATGAGCAGTTCTTC; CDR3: CASSWRINEQFF
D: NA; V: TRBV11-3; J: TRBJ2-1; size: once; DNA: TGTGCCAGCAGCTTAGGCAGTTACAATGAGCAGTTCTTC; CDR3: CASSLGSYNEQFF
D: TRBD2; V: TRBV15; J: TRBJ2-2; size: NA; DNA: TGTGCCACCCGGCCGGCGGGAGGGCCTGTCACCGGGGAGCTGTTTTTT; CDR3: CATRPAGGPVTGELFF
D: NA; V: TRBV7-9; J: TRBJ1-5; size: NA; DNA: TGTGCCAGCAGCCGGGGTGGCGGTCGGCAGCCCCAGCATTTT; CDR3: CASSRGGGRQPQHF
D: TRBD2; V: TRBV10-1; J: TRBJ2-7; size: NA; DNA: TGCGCCAGCAGTCGACAAAGTTCTAGCGGGTCAGAGCAGTACTTC; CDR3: CASSRQSSSGSEQYF
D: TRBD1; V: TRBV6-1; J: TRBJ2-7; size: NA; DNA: TGTGCCAGCAGTGGAGGGGGCAGGAGCTCCTACGAGCAGTACTTC; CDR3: CASSGGGRSSYEQYF
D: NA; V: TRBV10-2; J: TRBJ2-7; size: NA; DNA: TGCGCCAGCAGTGTCGTTTCCTACGAGCAGTACTTC; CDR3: CASSVVSYEQYF
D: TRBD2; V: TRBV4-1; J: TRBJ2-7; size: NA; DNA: TGCGCCAGCAGCCAAGAGACTAGCCGCTTTACCTACGAGCAGTACTTC; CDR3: CASSQETSRFTYEQYF
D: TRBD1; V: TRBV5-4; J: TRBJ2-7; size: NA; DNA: TGTGCCAGCAGCCCGTGGACAGGGGTCGTGTACGAGCAGTACTTC; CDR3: CASSPWTGVVYEQYF
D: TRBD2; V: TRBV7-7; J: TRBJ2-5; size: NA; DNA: TGTGCCAGCAGCTTATCCCGACTAGCGGGATGGGAGACCCAGTACTTC; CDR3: CASSLSRLAGWETQYF
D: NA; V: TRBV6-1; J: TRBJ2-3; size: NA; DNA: TGTGCCAGCAGTGCACAGGAGAACACAGATACGCAGTATTTT; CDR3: CASSAQENTDTQYF
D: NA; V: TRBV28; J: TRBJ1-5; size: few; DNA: TGTGCCAGCAGTCCCAGGGCCTCCGAAGGGGTACAGCCCCAGCATTTT; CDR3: CASSPRASEGVQPQHF
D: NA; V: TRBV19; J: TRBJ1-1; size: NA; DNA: TGTGCCAGTAGTGCCCCCACGGGGGGCACTGAAGCTTTCTTT; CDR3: CASSAPTGGTEAFF
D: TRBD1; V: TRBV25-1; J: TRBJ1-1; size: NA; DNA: TGTGCCAGCAGTGAGGAGCGGGGTACAGGGGGGGGCACTGAAGCTTTCTTT; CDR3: CASSEERGTGGGTEAFF
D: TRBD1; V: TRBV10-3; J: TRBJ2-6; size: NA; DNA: TGTGCCATCAGGGAGACCGGGACAGGGACGTCTGGGGCCAACGTCCTGACTTTC; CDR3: CAIRETGTGTSGANVLTF
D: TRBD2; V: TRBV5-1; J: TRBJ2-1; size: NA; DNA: TGCGCCAGCAGCCCGGGACTAGCGGGAGGTGCTGAGCAGTTCTTC; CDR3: CASSPGLAGGAEQFF
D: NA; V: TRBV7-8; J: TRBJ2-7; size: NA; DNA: TGTGCCAGCAGCTTAGCGCCCCGGGACTACGAGCAGTACTTC; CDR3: CASSLAPRDYEQYF
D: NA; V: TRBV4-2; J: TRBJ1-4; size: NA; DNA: TGTGCCAGCAGCCAAGATCGAAACAGCCCCAATGAAAAACTGTTTTTT; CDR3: CASSQDRNSPNEKLFF
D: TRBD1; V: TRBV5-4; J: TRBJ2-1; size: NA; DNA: TGTGCCAGCAGCACGGGACAGGGTGGCGGTGAGCAGTTCTTC; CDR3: CASSTGQGGGEQFF
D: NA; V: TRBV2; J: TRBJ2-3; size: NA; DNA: TGTGCCAGCAGCTCTGAAGCCACAGATACGCAGTATTTT; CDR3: CASSSEATDTQYF
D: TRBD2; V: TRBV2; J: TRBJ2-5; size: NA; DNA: TGTGCCAGCACCGGAGACAGGGCTAGCGGGAACCAAGAGACCCAGTACTTC; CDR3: CASTGDRASGNQETQYF
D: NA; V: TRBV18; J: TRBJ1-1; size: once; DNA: TGTGCCAGCTCACCACGCGGCTTGGGGGGTTGGGGAGGCACTGAAGCTTTCTTT; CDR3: CASSPRGLGGWGGTEAFF
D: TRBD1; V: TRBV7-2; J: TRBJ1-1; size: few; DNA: TGTGCCAGCAGCCCGCCCCAAGGGACAGTATTTGAAGCTTTCTTT; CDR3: CASSPPQGTVFEAFF
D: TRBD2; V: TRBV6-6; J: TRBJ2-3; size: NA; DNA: TGTGCCAGCAGCCCGACCCTAGCGGGAGGCACAGATACGCAGTATTTT; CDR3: CASSPTLAGGTDTQYF
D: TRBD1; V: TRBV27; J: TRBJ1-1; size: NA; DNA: TGTGCCAGCAGTTTTTCGGACAGGCAAACTGAAGCTTTCTTT; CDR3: CASSFSDRQTEAFF
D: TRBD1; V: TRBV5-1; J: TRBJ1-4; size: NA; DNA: TGCGCCAGCAGCTTGGGGGGACAGGGCGGTAACGAAAAACTGTTTTTT; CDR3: CASSLGGQGGNEKLFF
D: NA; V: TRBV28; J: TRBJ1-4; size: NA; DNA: TGTGCCAGCAGTTCCCAGGGGAGGGCTAATGAAAAACTGTTTTTT; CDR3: CASSSQGRANEKLFF
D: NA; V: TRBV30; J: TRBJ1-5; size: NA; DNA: TGTGCCTGGAGTTCGACACTTTATAGCAATCAGCCCCAGCATTTT; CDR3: CAWSSTLYSNQPQHF
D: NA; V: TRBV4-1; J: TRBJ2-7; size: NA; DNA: TGCGCCAGCACCCCCGACAGGCATCCTACCGAAGAGCAGTACTTC; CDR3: CASTPDRHPTEEQYF
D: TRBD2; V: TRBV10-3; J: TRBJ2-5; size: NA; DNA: TGTGCCATCAGTGAGTCGACGACTAGCGGGTACAAAGAGACCCAGTACTTC; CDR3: CAISESTTSGYKETQYF
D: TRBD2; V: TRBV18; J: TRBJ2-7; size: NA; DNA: TGTGCCAGCTCACCATCCCAGGGAGGGGAACCCTACGAGCAGTACTTC; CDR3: CASSPSQGGEPYEQYF
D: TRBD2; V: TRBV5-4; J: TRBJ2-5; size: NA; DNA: TGTGCCAGCAGCCTAGCGGGAGCCCAAGAGACCCAGTACTTC; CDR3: CASSLAGAQETQYF
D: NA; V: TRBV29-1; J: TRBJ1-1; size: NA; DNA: TGCAGCGGAGCCCACCCGAACACTGAAGCTTTCTTT; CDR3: CSGAHPNTEAFF
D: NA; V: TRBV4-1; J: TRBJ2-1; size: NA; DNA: TGCGCCAGCAGCAACCCCGGCCTGAGGCCTGACAATGAGCAGTTCTTC; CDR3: CASSNPGLRPDNEQFF
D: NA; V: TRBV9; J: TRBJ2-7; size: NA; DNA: TGTGCCAGCAGCCACGGGACTCTCTCCTACGAGCAGTACTTC; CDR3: CASSHGTLSYEQYF
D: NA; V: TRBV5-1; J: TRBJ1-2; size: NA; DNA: TGCGCCAGCAGCTCCTACAGGGTTGACTATGGCTACACCTTC; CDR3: CASSSYRVDYGYTF
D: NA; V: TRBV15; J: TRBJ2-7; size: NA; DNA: TGTGCCACCAGCAGAGAGAGGGGAACAGGGCCCTACGAGCAGTACTTC; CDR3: CATSRERGTGPYEQYF